This TCR beta chain was sequenced during a study of CD8 T cells in ankylosing spondylitis. The authors made TCR beta libraries by quantitative 5'-RACE with molecular barcodes. Each CDR3 protein gets one entry after TCRdb re-called the 5' RACE reads with MiXCR. The sample includes around 120,000 distinct CDR3 sequences, roughly 15% of them seen just once. This CDR3 is 15 amino acids long. Per the germline V gene, CDR1 is DFQATT and CDR2 is SNEGSKA (reference sequence). Germline trimming cut 2 bases from V and 1 base from J; bases unmatched to any gene: 1. The table lists this clonotype with a few counts. Antigen: not known. Study-wide findings and caveats: Clones that were linked to disease were CD8+ and were relatively rare in peripheral blood. The study identified a TCR beta motif of under ten highly homologous variants that appeared characteristic of ankylosing spondylitis blood.

This receptor was obtained from a female donor with ankylosing spondylitis or in good health (not recorded which). The J gene is TRBJ2-7, the V gene TRBV20-1; 14 bases line up with TRBD2. The specimen was blood, either unsorted or a sorted T cell fraction (not recorded which). This chain's CDR3 is CSARRLAGGSYEQYF. The CDR3 region has the DNA TGCAGTGCTAGACGACTAGCGGGGGGGTCCTACGAGCAGTACTTC.